Shown below are 16 T cell receptor beta chains from a single sample sequenced in a study of control samples from healthy donors and cancer patients. The table came from immunoSEQ multiplex PCR; TCRdb's copy has only in-frame clones and leaves some out. Of around 120,000 clones listed, about 95% are singletons. The sample consisted of blood. These receptors came from a man younger than 40 in good health.

This chain joins TRBV24-1 and TRBJ1-2; D not certain. The CDR3 length is 12 residues. V lost 3 bases, J lost 5 bases, and 6 bases lay in between. Per the germline V gene, CDR1 is KGHDR and CDR2 is SFDVKD. CDR3 residues: CATSDDTYGYTF. CDR3 coding DNA: TGTGCCACCAGTGATGACACGTATGGCTACACCTTC.

The chain uses TRBV7-8 and TRBJ2-1; 11 bases are shared with TRBD2. The CDR3 is 16 residues long. Germline-derived CDR1 and CDR2 are SGHVS and FQNEAQ. The V gene end was trimmed by 5 bases and the J gene end by 0 bases; junction bases not matched to a gene: 3. CDR3: CASSRLAGSSYNEQFF. The CDR3 nucleotides read TGTGCCAGCAGCCGACTAGCGGGGAGCTCCTACAATGAGCAGTTCTTC.

The chain joins TRBV6-5 to TRBJ2-7, with D perhaps matching TRBD1 or TRBD2 (6 bases each). The V end was cut by 5 bases, the J end by 4 bases, with 15 bases between. Per germline, CDR1 MNHEY and CDR2 SVGAGI. This CDR3 contains 14 residues. CDR3 sequence reads: CASSQLTGAYEQYF. In DNA, the CDR3 is TGTGCCAGCAGTCAGCTGACGGGGGCATACGAGCAGTACTTC.

The chain combines TRBV7-2 with TRBJ1-2, with 8 bases lining up with TRBD1. Per the germline V gene, CDR1 is SGHTA and CDR2 is FQGNSA. The CDR3 consists of 16 residues. Trimming took 2 bases from V and 6 from J; bases not matched to a gene: 11. The DNA of the CDR3 is TGTGCCAGCAGCTTATCTCCCGGACAGGGAGGTGATGGCTACACCTTC. This codes for CASSLSPGQGGDGYTF.

V is TRBV7-9 and J is TRBJ1-1; tentative D call: TRBD1 (5 bases). Trimming left V 1 base short and J 6 bases short, with 9 bases between. The germline V gene has CDR1 SEHNR and CDR2 FQNEAQ (reference sequence). The CDR3 is 13 residues long. DNA for the CDR3: TGTGCCAGCAGCTTAGAGAGGGGCTCTGAAGCTTTCTTT. Translating it yields CASSLERGSEAFF.

This clone showed up just once. The gene calls are TRBV19 and TRBJ1-1; D is possibly TRBD1 (6 bases). The CDR3 length is 11 residues. V lost 9 bases and J 6 bases, leaving 11 bases between the germline ends. From germline, CDR1 is LNHDA and CDR2 SQIVND (reference sequence). As DNA, the CDR3 is TGTGCCAGCAGGGGAGGGGCTGAAGCTTTCTTT. Protein product: CASRGGAEAFF.

The chain uses TRBV7-9 and TRBJ1-2; D might be TRBD1 (5 bases). CDR3 length: 14 residues. From germline, CDR1 is SEHNR and CDR2 FQNEAQ (reference sequence). V was shortened by 5 bases and J by 2 bases, with 12 bases between the two germline ends. The CDR3 nucleotides are TGTGCCAGCAGCCCCCAGGGAGGGAACTATGGCTACACCTTC. Its translation: CASSPQGGNYGYTF.

The chain carries TRBV6-5 and TRBJ2-7, with D possibly TRBD2 on 6 matching bases. CDR1 MNHEY and CDR2 SVGAGI come from the germline V gene. This CDR3 region has 14 residues. Between the trimmed V and J ends, which lost 6 bases and 0 bases, there was a span of 12 bases. The CDR3 DNA reads as TGTGCCAGCAGATTGCGGGGTCTCTCCTACGAGCAGTACTTC. This gives the protein CASRLRGLSYEQYF.

The chain is built from TRBV27 and TRBJ2-1; D is unresolved. Trimming removed 4 bases from V and 3 bases from J, with 4 bases in between. The CDR3 is 12 amino acids. Germline loops: CDR1 MNHEY, CDR2 SMNVEV (reference sequence). Here the CDR3 reads CASSSYYNEQFF. CDR3 coding DNA: TGTGCCAGCAGTTCCTACTACAATGAGCAGTTCTTC.

The genes are TRBV19 and TRBJ2-3; 12 bases are shared with TRBD2. Germline V gives CDR1 LNHDA, CDR2 SQIVND (reference sequence). This CDR3 has 16 residues. V was pared by 3 bases and J by 5 bases, with 6 bases of the junction left unmatched. The CDR3 sequence is CASSILLAGGQDTQYF. CDR3 bases: TGTGCCAGTAGTATTTTGCTAGCGGGGGGGCAAGATACGCAGTATTTT.

This clone was recorded only once. The chain carries TRBV23-1 and TRBJ2-7; D possibly matches TRBD1 or TRBD2 (7 bases each). TRBV23-1 is an open reading frame whose function is uncertain. V was cut by 4 bases and J by 2 bases, with 27 bases left in between. The CDR3 is 19 residues long. CDR3 loop: CASSRGGQNTKMLAYEQYF. For the CDR3, the DNA is TGCGCCAGCAGTCGGGGGGGACAGAACACGAAGATGCTGGCCTACGAGCAGTACTTC.

The V gene is TRBV19, the J gene TRBJ2-2, with TRBD1 matching over 7 bases. Germline V lookup: CDR1 LNHDA, CDR2 SQIVND (reference sequence). The ends lost 6 bases at V and 5 bases at J; junction bases unmatched: 3. The CDR3 is 13 residues long. CDR3 DNA: TGTGCCAGTAGCGGGACAGCTACCGGGGAGCTGTTTTTT. Translating gives CASSGTATGELFF.

The rearrangement uses TRBV5-5 and TRBJ2-5; D might be TRBD1 (6 bases). This CDR3 is 16 amino acids long. Trimming removed 0 bases at V and 6 bases at J, with 18 bases between. CDR1 SGHKS and CDR2 YYEKEE come from the germline V gene (reference sequence). CDR3 DNA sequence: TGTGCCAGCAGCTTGGGTCGACAGGCGGTGGGGAAGACCCAGTACTTC. It translates to CASSLGRQAVGKTQYF.

V gene TRBV27 combines with J gene TRBJ1-5; maybe TRBD1 (5 bases). Trimming took 2 bases from V and 5 from J, leaving 10 bases between them. The CDR3 contains 14 residues. CDR1 is MNHEY, CDR2 SMNVEV, per germline (reference sequence). Here the CDR3 reads CASSLRGGDQPQHF. Here the CDR3 DNA reads TGTGCCAGCAGTTTAAGGGGTGGTGATCAGCCCCAGCATTTT.

The chain links TRBV19 to TRBJ1-3, with 7 bases lining up with TRBD1. This CDR3 is built from 14 residues. The V gene's germline CDR1 is LNHDA and CDR2 SQIVND (reference sequence). With 7 bases clipped from V and 2 bases from J, the junction kept 5 bases outside the gene matches. The CDR3 sequence: CASNRGSAGNTIYF. CDR3 nucleotides: TGTGCCAGTAACAGGGGATCGGCTGGAAACACCATATATTTT.

V usage is TRBV18 and J usage is TRBJ2-7; maybe TRBD1 (6 bases). The CDR3 runs 16 residues. Germline CDR1 reads KGHSH; CDR2 reads LQKENI. The V gene lost 1 base and the J gene lost 8 bases, with 21 bases spanning the gap. Here the CDR3 reads CASSPRLQGIEYQQYF. The CDR3 nucleotides read TGTGCCAGCTCACCACGGCTACAGGGAATCGAGTACCAGCAGTACTTC.